These T cell receptor beta chains were read from a single sample in a study of blood T cells in healthy people across ages. MiXCR was run by TCRdb on the 5' RACE reads, yielding one entry per CDR3 protein. The table includes under 2,000,000 distinct CDR3 sequences, less than 50% detected once. What was sequenced was blood. These TCRs come from a woman in her forties in good health. CDR3s include the opening cysteine and the closing phenylalanine or tryptophan. D genes are given only for firm matches. Some rows mark clone size as missing; the rest say once, few, many or name a class of expanded clone.

j_call: TRBJ2-5
v_call: TRBV24-1
clone_size: few
d_call: TRBD1
cdr3_nt: TGTGCCACCAGGGACAGGCGGCGGGAGACCCAGTACTTC
cdr3_aa: CATRDRRRETQYF

j_call: TRBJ2-5
v_call: TRBV4-3
clone_size: .
d_call: TRBD2
cdr3_nt: TGCGCCAGCAGCCCAGAGGGTTGGACTAGCGGGATAGAAGAGACCCAGTACTTC
cdr3_aa: CASSPEGWTSGIEETQYF

j_call: TRBJ2-5
v_call: TRBV20-1
clone_size: few
d_call: .
cdr3_nt: TGCAGTGCTAGAACGGGGCGGGGCCGCGAGACCCAGTACTTC
cdr3_aa: CSARTGRGRETQYF

j_call: TRBJ1-1
v_call: TRBV28
clone_size: .
d_call: .
cdr3_nt: TGTGCCAGCAGCGTAGGGCACGAGAACACTGAAGCTTTCTTT
cdr3_aa: CASSVGHENTEAFF

j_call: TRBJ2-3
v_call: TRBV12-3/TRBV12-4
clone_size: few
d_call: .
cdr3_nt: TGTGCCAGCAGTTTGTGGGGGTACACAGATACGCAGTATTTT
cdr3_aa: CASSLWGYTDTQYF

j_call: TRBJ2-5
v_call: TRBV6-2/TRBV6-3
clone_size: few
d_call: TRBD2
cdr3_nt: TGTGCCAGCGGTAGCGGGGGCTACCAAGAGACCCAGTACTTC
cdr3_aa: CASGSGGYQETQYF

j_call: TRBJ1-2
v_call: TRBV5-5
clone_size: .
d_call: TRBD1
cdr3_nt: TGTGCCAGCAGCCAAGACGGACAGGGGGCTGGCTACACCTTC
cdr3_aa: CASSQDGQGAGYTF

j_call: TRBJ2-3
v_call: TRBV29-1
clone_size: .
d_call: TRBD2
cdr3_nt: TGCAGCGTAAGGCGGGGGAACACAGATACGCAGTATTTT
cdr3_aa: CSVRRGNTDTQYF

j_call: TRBJ2-3
v_call: TRBV10-3
clone_size: few
d_call: .
cdr3_nt: TGTGCCATCAGTGAAATCAAGGGCCACACAGATACGCAGTATTTT
cdr3_aa: CAISEIKGHTDTQYF

j_call: TRBJ1-2
v_call: TRBV28
clone_size: .
d_call: TRBD1
cdr3_nt: TGTGCCAGCAGTTTAGCATCTCGACAGGGCGAAGACTATGGCTACACCTTC
cdr3_aa: CASSLASRQGEDYGYTF

j_call: TRBJ2-7
v_call: TRBV15
clone_size: few
d_call: TRBD1
cdr3_nt: TGTGCCACCAGCCTGAGTCGGGACAGGGTGTACGAGCAGTACTTC
cdr3_aa: CATSLSRDRVYEQYF

j_call: TRBJ1-5
v_call: TRBV7-9
clone_size: .
d_call: .
cdr3_nt: TGTGCCAGCTCCCTCGTGGGGGATCCCCAGCCCCAGCATTTT
cdr3_aa: CASSLVGDPQPQHF

j_call: TRBJ2-5
v_call: TRBV9
clone_size: .
d_call: .
cdr3_nt: TGTGCCAGCAGCGCTGGGGACCCCGAAGAGACCCAGTACTTC
cdr3_aa: CASSAGDPEETQYF

j_call: TRBJ2-1
v_call: TRBV6-5
clone_size: few
d_call: .
cdr3_nt: TGTGCCAGCAGTTATGGGCGGACGCCTGGCACTGAGCAGTTCTTC
cdr3_aa: CASSYGRTPGTEQFF

j_call: TRBJ2-5
v_call: TRBV6-5
clone_size: many
d_call: TRBD2
cdr3_nt: TGTGCCAGCAGTTACTCGACTAGCGGGGGGGAGACCCAGTACTTC
cdr3_aa: CASSYSTSGGETQYF

j_call: TRBJ2-5
v_call: TRBV4-2
clone_size: .
d_call: TRBD2
cdr3_nt: TGTGCCAGCAGCCAAGGAGCAGCGGGGACCCCAGGGGAGACCCAGTACTTC
cdr3_aa: CASSQGAAGTPGETQYF

j_call: TRBJ2-5
v_call: TRBV7-9
clone_size: once
d_call: .
cdr3_nt: TGTGCCAGCAGCTTAGCCGACCGGACCCAGTACTTC
cdr3_aa: CASSLADRTQYF

j_call: TRBJ1-3
v_call: TRBV6-1
clone_size: .
d_call: .
cdr3_nt: TGTGCCAGCAGTGAAGCCGGGGAGGGAACTGGAAACACCATATATTTT
cdr3_aa: CASSEAGEGTGNTIYF

j_call: TRBJ1-2
v_call: TRBV20-1
clone_size: .
d_call: TRBD1
cdr3_nt: TGCAGTGCTAGCCGCCGACAGGGGGACGATGGCTACACCTTC
cdr3_aa: CSASRRQGDDGYTF

j_call: TRBJ2-7
v_call: TRBV5-6
clone_size: .
d_call: TRBD1
cdr3_nt: TGTGCCAGCAGCTGGGGGACAGGGGGCTACGAGCAGTACTTC
cdr3_aa: CASSWGTGGYEQYF

j_call: TRBJ1-6
v_call: TRBV6-1
clone_size: once
d_call: TRBD1
cdr3_nt: TGTGCCAGCACTTGGGCAGGGACAGAGGATTCACCCCTCCACTTT
cdr3_aa: CASTWAGTEDSPLHF

j_call: TRBJ2-7
v_call: TRBV10-3
clone_size: few
d_call: .
cdr3_nt: TGTGCCATCAGTGGGGCGGGCTCCTACGAGCAGTACTTC
cdr3_aa: CAISGAGSYEQYF

j_call: TRBJ2-3
v_call: TRBV4-3
clone_size: .
d_call: .
cdr3_nt: TGCGCCAGCAGCCCTACCCCCATAGTATATGGTACGCAGTATTTT
cdr3_aa: CASSPTPIVYGTQYF

j_call: TRBJ2-7
v_call: TRBV28
clone_size: .
d_call: TRBD1
cdr3_nt: TGTGCCAGCAGTCTTCCCGGGACAGACTACGAGCAGTACTTC
cdr3_aa: CASSLPGTDYEQYF

j_call: TRBJ1-4
v_call: TRBV7-2
clone_size: .
d_call: .
cdr3_nt: TGTGCCAGCAGCCGGGAGGCAACTAATGAAAAACTGTTTTTT
cdr3_aa: CASSREATNEKLFF

j_call: TRBJ2-5
v_call: TRBV20-1
clone_size: few
d_call: TRBD2
cdr3_nt: TGCAGTGCCCGATCTCTAGCGGGGGGGTATGAGACCCAGTACTTC
cdr3_aa: CSARSLAGGYETQYF

j_call: TRBJ2-7
v_call: TRBV15
clone_size: .
d_call: .
cdr3_nt: TGTGCCACCAGCAGAGATACCAGTTTTGGTGAGACCCTGTACTTC
cdr3_aa: CATSRDTSFGETLYF

j_call: TRBJ2-5
v_call: TRBV7-9
clone_size: .
d_call: TRBD1
cdr3_nt: TGTGCCAGCAGAGACACAGGGGACGGGCGGGTCGCGACCCAGTACTTC
cdr3_aa: CASRDTGDGRVATQYF

j_call: TRBJ2-1
v_call: TRBV13
clone_size: few
d_call: TRBD1
cdr3_nt: TGTGCCAGCAGCTCACCGACAGGGGGCACTGAGCAGTTCTTC
cdr3_aa: CASSSPTGGTEQFF

j_call: TRBJ2-7
v_call: TRBV7-8
clone_size: few
d_call: .
cdr3_nt: TGTGCCAGCAGCACAACAGGGTCATCGACCTACGAGCAGTACTTC
cdr3_aa: CASSTTGSSTYEQYF

j_call: TRBJ2-3
v_call: TRBV5-1
clone_size: .
d_call: .
cdr3_nt: TGCGCCAGCAGCTTGTCGCCGGGGATCCCAGATACGCAGTATTTT
cdr3_aa: CASSLSPGIPDTQYF

j_call: TRBJ2-7
v_call: TRBV12-3/TRBV12-4
clone_size: .
d_call: TRBD1
cdr3_nt: TGTGCCAGCAGTTTGTCCGGGACAGGGTTCGAGCAGTACTTC
cdr3_aa: CASSLSGTGFEQYF

j_call: TRBJ2-7
v_call: TRBV7-8
clone_size: .
d_call: TRBD2
cdr3_nt: TGTGCCAGCAGCTTAACGGGAGGGGTCACCTACGAGCAGTACTTC
cdr3_aa: CASSLTGGVTYEQYF

j_call: TRBJ2-3
v_call: TRBV7-2
clone_size: .
d_call: TRBD1
cdr3_nt: TGTGCCAGCAGCTCCCCCGGGACAGGGGCTACAGATACGCAGTATTTT
cdr3_aa: CASSSPGTGATDTQYF

j_call: TRBJ2-1
v_call: TRBV28
clone_size: .
d_call: .
cdr3_nt: TGTGCCAGCAGGTGGGGGGGCGCGTGGAATGAGCAGTTCTTC
cdr3_aa: CASRWGGAWNEQFF

j_call: TRBJ1-2
v_call: TRBV27
clone_size: .
d_call: .
cdr3_nt: TGTGCCAGCACGGACGATTTCAGGTGGGGCTACACCTTC
cdr3_aa: CASTDDFRWGYTF

j_call: TRBJ1-5
v_call: TRBV18
clone_size: many
d_call: .
cdr3_nt: TGTGCCAGCTCACCTCGACAGGGCAATCAGCCCCAGCATTTT
cdr3_aa: CASSPRQGNQPQHF

j_call: TRBJ1-4
v_call: TRBV29-1
clone_size: .
d_call: TRBD1
cdr3_nt: TGCAGCGTCGTCCCGGGACAGGGGAGTCGACAAATACTGTTTTTT
cdr3_aa: CSVVPGQGSRQILFF

j_call: TRBJ2-1
v_call: TRBV9
clone_size: .
d_call: .
cdr3_nt: TGTGCCAGCAGCGTAGAGGGGCAAAGCTCCTACAATGAGCAGTTCTTC
cdr3_aa: CASSVEGQSSYNEQFF

j_call: TRBJ1-2
v_call: TRBV3-1
clone_size: .
d_call: .
cdr3_nt: TGTGCCAGCAGCCAAGATCGTGGAACCTTCTATGGCTACACCTTC
cdr3_aa: CASSQDRGTFYGYTF

j_call: TRBJ2-7
v_call: TRBV20-1
clone_size: once
d_call: TRBD2
cdr3_nt: TGCAGTACCATGACCCTAGCGGGGGGGCCCTACGAGCAGTACTTC
cdr3_aa: CSTMTLAGGPYEQYF

j_call: TRBJ1-2
v_call: TRBV6-6
clone_size: .
d_call: .
cdr3_nt: TGTGCCAGCAGTTACTCGGGGTCGGCAGGGAATAACTATGGCTACACCTTC
cdr3_aa: CASSYSGSAGNNYGYTF

j_call: TRBJ1-5
v_call: TRBV12-3/TRBV12-4
clone_size: .
d_call: .
cdr3_nt: TGTGCCAGCACCCGGGCGTCCCTAAATCAGCCCCAGCATTTT
cdr3_aa: CASTRASLNQPQHF

j_call: TRBJ2-5
v_call: TRBV6-1
clone_size: .
d_call: TRBD1
cdr3_nt: TGTGCCAGCAGATACAGGGGAGAAGAGACCCAGTACTTC
cdr3_aa: CASRYRGEETQYF

j_call: TRBJ1-2
v_call: TRBV2
clone_size: .
d_call: .
cdr3_nt: TGTGCCAGCAGTGAAGCCGGGAACCCAAAGGGCTACACCTTC
cdr3_aa: CASSEAGNPKGYTF

j_call: TRBJ1-4
v_call: TRBV10-3
clone_size: many
d_call: TRBD1
cdr3_nt: TGTGCCATCAGTGACCCAGGAAGGGACAGCTTTAATGAAAAACTGTTTTTT
cdr3_aa: CAISDPGRDSFNEKLFF

j_call: TRBJ1-2
v_call: TRBV15
clone_size: .
d_call: .
cdr3_nt: TGTGCCACCAGCAGAACAGGGACTGGACTGGGCTACACCTTC
cdr3_aa: CATSRTGTGLGYTF

j_call: TRBJ2-3
v_call: TRBV21-1
clone_size: .
d_call: .
cdr3_nt: TGTGCCAGCAGCCCTCGCGGACAGGGGGAAAGCACAGATACGCAGTATTTT
cdr3_aa: CASSPRGQGESTDTQYF

j_call: TRBJ2-5
v_call: TRBV6-6
clone_size: .
d_call: .
cdr3_nt: TGTGCCAGCACGCGGCAGGGGAGGGAGACCCAGTACTTC
cdr3_aa: CASTRQGRETQYF

j_call: TRBJ2-7
v_call: TRBV13
clone_size: .
d_call: TRBD2
cdr3_nt: TGTGCCAGCAGCTTTGGAAGGGGACTAGGCAAGGGCGAGCAGTACTTC
cdr3_aa: CASSFGRGLGKGEQYF

j_call: TRBJ1-1
v_call: TRBV5-6
clone_size: .
d_call: .
cdr3_nt: TGTGCCAGCAGCTTGGCCCCAGGCACTGAAGCTTTCTTT
cdr3_aa: CASSLAPGTEAFF

j_call: TRBJ2-3
v_call: TRBV5-1
clone_size: .
d_call: .
cdr3_nt: TGCGCCAGCAGCTTGAGGCCATCTACGGCGGAGACGCAGTATTTT
cdr3_aa: CASSLRPSTAETQYF

j_call: TRBJ1-2
v_call: TRBV25-1
clone_size: .
d_call: .
cdr3_nt: TGTGCCAGCAGTGAACACCAGGGTTTTGGCTACACCTTC
cdr3_aa: CASSEHQGFGYTF

j_call: TRBJ2-5
v_call: TRBV7-2
clone_size: few
d_call: .
cdr3_nt: TGTGCCAGCAGCCCGCCGGGACTCAGGAAAGAGACCCAGTACTTC
cdr3_aa: CASSPPGLRKETQYF

j_call: TRBJ2-4
v_call: TRBV11-2
clone_size: .
d_call: TRBD2
cdr3_nt: TGTGCCAGCAGCTTACGGGGGGGCCAAGCCAAAAACATTCAGTACTTC
cdr3_aa: CASSLRGGQAKNIQYF